Sequencing of this T cell receptor (beta chain) was carried out in a study of cytomegalovirus exposure and HLA in healthy donors. This PCR relied on a set of 60 Vbeta primers and 13 Jbeta primers. Using immunoSEQ multiplex PCR, the repertoire was profiled, and TCRdb retains in-frame clones only, with some absent. The sample shows approximately 130,000 clones, over 65% of them seen only once. CDR3 length: 14 amino acids. J lost 5 bases, V lost 6 bases, and 8 bases had no gene match. Per the germline V gene, CDR1 is SEHNR and CDR2 is FQNEAQ (reference sequence). This chain connects TRBV7-9 to TRBJ2-7; 9 nucleotides align to TRBD1. The sequenced sample was PBMCs. The TCR originated in a man in his forties in good health and CMV-seronegative. The CDR3 region has the DNA TGTGCCAGCAGTTATCCTCGACAGGGGGACGAGCAGTACTTC. It yields the protein CASSYPRQGDEQYF.